Included here is one T cell receptor (beta chain) sequence, with context. It was genomic DNA that served as the template for profiling TCR beta VDJ and CDR3. One entry per CDR3 protein, called by TCRdb with MiXCR from the reads. Of 62,000 or so distinct CDR3 sequences listed, around half are singletons. This specimen belongs to a study of CD8+CD57+ T cells in acquired aplastic anemia. This CDR3 spans 14 amino acids. Germline CDR1 LNHNV, CDR2 YYDKDF (reference sequence). Trimming pared 4 bases from V and 5 bases from J, leaving 12 bases between. Source material: sorted CD4+, CD8+, or CD8+CD57+ T cells (not recorded which) from PBMCs. This clonotype was sampled from a human donor in good health, serving as a control. V gene TRBV15 combines with J gene TRBJ2-1, with a possible D match to TRBD2 (5 bases). CDR3 DNA: TGTGCCACCAGCAACCCGGGGTTCGACAATGAGCAGTTCTTC. As protein: CATSNPGFDNEQFF.